This is a list of T cell receptor beta chains from one sample in a study of shared clonotypes between healthy human individuals. Profiling relied on immunoSEQ multiplex PCR, and the TCRdb table lists in-frame clones only, not all of them. The sample contains around 350,000 clones, 70% to 75% of which appear only once. Sequences were obtained from memory CD4+ T cells sorted from blood. These receptors came from a young man in good health. The CDR3 runs from the conserved cysteine through the conserved F or W. The order of the fields is J gene, V gene, D gene, clone size, CDR3 protein, CDR3 DNA. The D gene is left open where the match is weak. Some rows mark clone size as missing; the rest say once, few, many or name a class of expanded clone.

>TRBJ2-2|TRBV19|NA|NA
CATGKTFGGTGELFF
TGTGCCACGGGGAAAACCTTCGGAGGCACCGGGGAGCTGTTTTTT
>TRBJ1-2|TRBV7-9|TRBD1|many
CASSQGQVYGYTF
TGTGCCAGCAGCCAGGGACAGGTCTATGGCTACACCTTC
>TRBJ2-4|TRBV19|NA|NA
CATRTAKNIQYF
TGTGCCACCCGGACAGCGAAAAACATTCAGTACTTC
>TRBJ2-3|TRBV7-9|NA|NA
CASSLIVGSSDTQYF
TGTGCCAGCAGCTTAATTGTGGGTAGCTCAGATACGCAGTATTTT
>TRBJ2-7|TRBV5-6|TRBD1|NA
CASRTSGTGGREQYF
TGTGCCAGCAGAACCTCCGGGACAGGGGGCCGCGAGCAGTACTTC
>TRBJ1-5|TRBV27|NA|few
CASSFSNQPQHF
TGTGCCAGCAGTTTTAGCAATCAGCCCCAGCATTTT
>TRBJ2-3|TRBV18|NA|NA
CASSRLKSTDTQYF
TGTGCCAGCTCACGCCTGAAAAGCACAGATACGCAGTATTTT
>TRBJ2-3|TRBV7-9|NA|NA
CASSGDPYGRQRITDTQYF
TGTGCCAGCAGCGGAGACCCCTATGGCAGGCAGCGCATCACAGATACGCAGTATTTT
>TRBJ2-7|TRBV5-1|NA|NA
CASSDARNYGQYF
TGCGCCAGCTCGGACGCTCGAAACTACGGGCAGTACTTC
>TRBJ2-7|TRBV14|TRBD2|NA
CASSPLTSGNREQYF
TGTGCCAGCAGCCCGTTGACTAGCGGGAATCGCGAGCAGTACTTC
>TRBJ2-3|TRBV19|TRBD1|NA
CASAPGTGVSLPQYF
TGTGCCAGCGCCCCCGGGACAGGGGTTTCACTACCGCAGTATTTT
>TRBJ2-2|TRBV19|TRBD2|NA
CATRPGTSRTGELFF
TGTGCCACCCGACCCGGGACTAGCAGGACCGGGGAGCTGTTTTTT
>TRBJ2-7|TRBV2|NA|NA
CASSGSGSEQYF
TGTGCCAGCAGCGGATCAGGGTCCGAGCAGTACTTC
>TRBJ2-2|TRBV15|TRBD1|NA
CATSRQGANTGELFF
TGTGCCACCAGCAGACAGGGGGCGAACACCGGGGAGCTGTTTTTT
>TRBJ2-1|TRBV5-4|NA|NA
CASSLAGEQFF
TGTGCCAGCAGCTTGGCCGGTGAGCAGTTCTTC
>TRBJ1-1|TRBV2|NA|once
CANSQTGGAFF
TGTGCCAACAGTCAAACAGGTGGAGCTTTCTTT
>TRBJ2-1|TRBV10-3|NA|once
CAISESQRPTYNEQFF
TGTGCCATCAGTGAGTCGCAGCGGCCTACCTACAATGAGCAGTTCTTC
>TRBJ2-1|TRBV19|NA|NA
CASSISWQGRFDEQFF
TGTGCCAGTAGTATAAGTTGGCAGGGTCGATTCGATGAGCAGTTCTTC
>TRBJ2-7|TRBV2|NA|NA
CATKYQGPTYEQYF
TGTGCCACCAAATACCAGGGGCCAACCTACGAGCAGTACTTC
>TRBJ2-2|TRBV19|TRBD2|NA
CASGPRGANTGELFF
TGTGCCAGCGGGCCTCGGGGGGCGAACACCGGGGAGCTGTTTTTT
>TRBJ1-5|TRBV5-5|NA|few
CASSLAEMFQPQHF
TGTGCCAGCAGCTTGGCCGAAATGTTCCAGCCCCAGCATTTT
>TRBJ1-5|TRBV5-8|NA|NA
CASSSRLPMAPQHF
TGTGCCAGCAGCTCCCGACTTCCTATGGCGCCCCAGCATTTT
>TRBJ1-4|TRBV5-1|TRBD1|once
CASSTEPGTGGEKLFF
TGCGCCAGCAGCACAGAACCCGGGACAGGGGGGGAAAAACTGTTTTTT
>TRBJ2-7|TRBV5-1|NA|NA
CASSSPGRGDEQYF
TGCGCCAGCAGCTCCCCCGGCCGGGGAGACGAGCAGTACTTC
>TRBJ1-1|TRBV18|NA|NA
CASSGGQRGLMNTEAFF
TGTGCCAGCTCGGGAGGACAGCGCGGCCTCATGAACACTGAAGCTTTCTTT
>TRBJ2-1|TRBV21-1|NA|few
CASRGARGQFF
TGTGCCAGCAGGGGGGCTCGTGGGCAGTTCTTC
>TRBJ2-7|TRBV7-9|TRBD2|once
CASSMTSGSSYEQYF
TGTGCCAGCAGTATGACTAGCGGGAGTTCCTACGAGCAGTACTTC
>TRBJ2-7|TRBV11-3|NA|NA
CASTHKGGEQYF
TGTGCCAGCACCCACAAGGGTGGCGAGCAGTACTTC
>TRBJ2-5|TRBV2|NA|NA
CASSGTEETQYF
TGTGCCAGCAGTGGTACGGAAGAGACCCAGTACTTC
>TRBJ2-2|TRBV6-6|NA|NA
CASSPRVTGELFF
TGTGCCAGCAGCCCGCGGGTCACCGGGGAGCTGTTTTTT
>TRBJ1-5|TRBV2|TRBD1|once
CASSARGSNQPQHF
TGTGCCAGCAGTGCCAGGGGGTCCAATCAGCCCCAGCATTTT
>TRBJ2-2|TRBV9|TRBD2|NA
CASSVSGGNTGELFF
TGTGCCAGCAGCGTATCGGGAGGGAACACCGGGGAGCTGTTTTTT
>TRBJ1-2|TRBV29-1|NA|many
CSVSREGYGYTF
TGCAGCGTTTCTAGGGAAGGGTATGGCTACACCTTC
>TRBJ2-3|TRBV29-1|TRBD1|NA
CSVEGWGQGTDTQYF
TGCAGCGTTGAAGGTTGGGGACAGGGCACAGATACGCAGTATTTT
>TRBJ1-1|TRBV28|NA|NA
CASSLLRVEGDTEAFF
TGTGCCAGCAGTTTATTGAGGGTAGAGGGGGACACTGAAGCTTTCTTT
>TRBJ1-2|TRBV6-5|NA|many
CASNSRGLNYGYTF
TGTGCCAGCAACTCACGGGGACTGAACTATGGCTACACCTTC
>TRBJ2-6|TRBV9|NA|many
CASSSHIKGSGANVLTF
TGTGCCAGCAGCTCACATATTAAAGGTTCTGGGGCCAACGTCCTGACTTTC
>TRBJ2-2|TRBV10-2|NA|NA
CASRRGSFGTGELFF
TGCGCCAGCCGACGGGGGTCCTTCGGAACCGGGGAGCTGTTTTTT
>TRBJ1-6|TRBV14|NA|NA
CASSQDPRRIGYNSPLHF
TGTGCCAGCAGCCAAGATCCTAGGAGGATCGGATATAATTCACCCCTCCACTTT
>TRBJ2-6|TRBV18|NA|NA
CASSSGVSSGANVLTF
TGTGCCAGCTCCTCAGGGGTTAGCTCTGGGGCCAACGTCCTGACTTTC
>TRBJ2-1|TRBV10-3|NA|NA
CAISEKRSYNEQFF
TGTGCCATCAGTGAGAAGCGGAGCTACAATGAGCAGTTCTTC
>TRBJ2-5|TRBV5-1|NA|NA
CASSGEPRTEETQYF
TGCGCCAGCAGCGGAGAACCCAGGACAGAAGAGACCCAGTACTTC
>TRBJ1-2|TRBV27|NA|NA
CASSMTDSYGYTF
TGTGCCAGCAGTATGACGGACAGCTATGGCTACACCTTC
>TRBJ2-7|TRBV28|NA|NA
CASSSNHYEQYF
TGTGCCAGCAGTAGTAACCACTACGAGCAGTACTTC
>TRBJ2-1|TRBV6-1|TRBD2|once
CASSEAPAGLAGFNEQFF
TGTGCCAGCAGTGAAGCCCCCGCGGGACTAGCGGGCTTCAATGAGCAGTTCTTC
>TRBJ2-7|TRBV6-1|TRBD1|NA
CASSEALGQGTYEQYF
TGTGCCAGCAGTGAAGCGCTAGGACAGGGGACGTACGAGCAGTACTTC
>TRBJ2-1|TRBV4-1|TRBD1|NA
CASSQGTGGLVWDEQFF
TGCGCCAGCAGCCAAGGGACAGGGGGCTTGGTTTGGGATGAGCAGTTCTTC
>TRBJ1-2|TRBV27|NA|many
CASAKQGYGYTF
TGTGCCAGCGCAAAACAGGGATATGGCTACACCTTC
>TRBJ2-2|TRBV11-1|TRBD2|few
CASSPRTSGSNTGELFF
TGTGCCAGCAGCCCCCGAACTAGCGGTTCGAACACCGGGGAGCTGTTTTTT
>TRBJ2-5|TRBV28|TRBD1|few
CASRGTGLSWETQYF
TGTGCCAGCAGAGGGACAGGGCTATCTTGGGAGACCCAGTACTTC
>TRBJ2-5|TRBV5-4|TRBD2|NA
CASSPLAGAPSQQETQYF
TGTGCCAGCAGCCCCCTAGCGGGAGCGCCCTCCCAGCAAGAGACCCAGTACTTC
>TRBJ2-3|TRBV5-6|TRBD2|NA
CASGWREGTDTQYF
TGTGCCAGCGGGTGGCGGGAGGGTACAGATACGCAGTATTTT
>TRBJ1-2|TRBV6-6|NA|NA
CASSYGGPFTGYTF
TGTGCCAGCAGTTATGGGGGTCCCTTTACAGGCTACACCTTC